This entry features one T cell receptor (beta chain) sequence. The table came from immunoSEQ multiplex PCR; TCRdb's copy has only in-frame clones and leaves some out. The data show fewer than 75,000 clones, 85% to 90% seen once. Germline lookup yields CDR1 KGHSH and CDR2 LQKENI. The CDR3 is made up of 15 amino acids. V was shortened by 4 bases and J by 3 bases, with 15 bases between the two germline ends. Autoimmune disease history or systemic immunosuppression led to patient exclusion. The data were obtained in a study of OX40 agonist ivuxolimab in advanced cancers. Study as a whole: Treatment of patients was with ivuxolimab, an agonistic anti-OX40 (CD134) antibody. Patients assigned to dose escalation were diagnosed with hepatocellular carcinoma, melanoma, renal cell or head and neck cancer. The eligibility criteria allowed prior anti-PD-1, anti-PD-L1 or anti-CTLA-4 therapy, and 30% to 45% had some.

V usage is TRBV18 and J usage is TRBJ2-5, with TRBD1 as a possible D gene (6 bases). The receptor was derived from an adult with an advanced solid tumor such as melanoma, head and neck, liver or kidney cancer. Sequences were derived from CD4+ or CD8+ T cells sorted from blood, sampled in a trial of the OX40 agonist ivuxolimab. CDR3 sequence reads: CASSLAPRTEETQYF. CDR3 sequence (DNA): TGTGCCAGCTCACTCGCACCGAGGACAGAAGAGACCCAGTACTTC. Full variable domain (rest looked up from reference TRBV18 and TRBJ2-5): NAGVMQNPRHLVRRRGQEARLRCSPMKGHSHVYWYRQLPEEGLKFMVYLQKENIIDESGMPKERFSAEFPKEGPSILRIQQVVRGDSAAYFCASSLAPRTEETQYFGPGTRLLVL.